The entry below gives a single TCR beta chain sequence along with its context. What it recognizes is unknown. With 1 base removed from V and 12 bases from J, the gap between germline ends came to 13 bases. CDR1 LGHNA and CDR2 YNFKEQ come from the germline V gene. This CDR3 has 13 amino acids. The data stem from a study of vaccination effects on CD4 cells after COVID-19. Across the study: A couple of convalescent patients provided samples 16 days and one week prevaccination.

Viral peptide pool expansion of antigen-specific CD4+ T cells preceded sequencing in the ViraFEST assay. Investigators separated out CD4+ T cells once more than nine days of culture had passed. A PCR test confirmed that the person had SARS-CoV-2 infection between March and December 2020. Only in-frame clones appear in the TCRdb table, and some are missing; sequencing was by immunoSEQ multiplex PCR. The data contain 20,000 to 30,000 clones, 65% to 85% of them singletons. Sequences were derived from CD4+ T cells from PBMCs cultured with HCoV-NL63 spike peptides, sampled before COVID-19 vaccination. V is TRBV4-2 and J is TRBJ2-1, with D possibly being TRBD2 (5 bases). The source of this sequence is a human donor who had a prior SARS-CoV-2 infection. CDR3 sequence: CASSQAPERWQFF. CDR3 nucleotides: TGTGCCAGCAGCCAAGCTCCCGAGCGGTGGCAGTTCTTC.